The 9 T cell receptor beta chains in this list originate from one sample, sequenced in a study of T cell repertoires in cytomegalovirus infection. TCRdb processed the reads anew with MiXCR; each CDR3 protein has one entry. The table includes 250,000 to 300,000 distinct CDR3 sequences, over 15% detected once. The sample consisted of CD8+ T cells from PBMCs. These receptors originate from a human donor in good health (CMV status not recorded). Some clones in this sample may be carry-over from other donors' samples.

Ten or more counts support this clonotype. The chain employs TRBV12-3 or TRBV12-4 and TRBJ1-5; no clear D. This CDR3 contains 13 residues. V lost 5 bases and J 1 base, leaving 6 bases between the germline ends. The CDR3 region is CASSLDSNQPQHF. The DNA for the CDR3 is TGTGCCAGCAGTCTCGACAGCAATCAGCCCCAGCATTTT.

J is TRBJ1-5 and V is TRBV28; 8 nucleotides line up with TRBD1. Germline V gives CDR1 MDHEN, CDR2 SYDVKM. The CDR3 spans 14 residues. J gave up 2 bases and V 6 bases, and 3 bases lay outside the gene matches. CDR3 nucleotides: TGTGCCAGCAGGACAGGGGTGGGCAATCAGCCCCAGCATTTT. Its protein product is CASRTGVGNQPQHF.

This clonotype was recorded many times. This chain uses TRBV2 with TRBJ2-3, with D tentatively TRBD1 (6 bases). This CDR3 comprises 14 residues. V lost 5 bases to trimming and J lost 2 bases, with 11 bases between them. Germline V gene sequence: CDR1 SNHLY, CDR2 FYNNEI. The CDR3 DNA reads TGTGCCAGCAGTACGTACAGGGACACAGATACGCAGTATTTT. This encodes CASSTYRDTDTQYF. Full variable domain (remainder filled in from reference TRBV2 and TRBJ2-3): EPEVTQTPSHQVTQMGQEVILRCVPISNHLYFYWYRQILGQKVEFLVSFYNNEISEKSEIFDDQFSVERPDGSNFTLKIRSTKLEDSAMYFCASSTYRDTDTQYFGPGTRLTVL.

The chain employs TRBV20-1 and TRBJ1-2; D not resolved. Trimming left V 6 bases short and J 0 bases short, with 8 bases between. The V gene's germline CDR1 is DFQATT and CDR2 SNEGSKA (reference sequence). CDR3 length equals 12 residues. DNA of the CDR3: TGCAGTGCGAAAACAGCTAACTATGGCTACACCTTC. Translation gives CSAKTANYGYTF.

The rearrangement uses TRBV3-1 and TRBJ1-3; D gene unclear. With 0 bases removed from V and 4 bases from J, the gap between germline ends came to 10 bases. Germline CDR1 LGHDT, CDR2 YNNKEL (reference sequence). The CDR3 length is 15 residues. The CDR3: CASSQDWTVGNTIYF. CDR3 nucleotides: TGTGCCAGCAGCCAAGATTGGACTGTCGGAAACACCATATATTTT.

This clonotype was found a few times. The V and J genes are TRBV14 and TRBJ2-5; TRBD2 might be the D (6 bases). The germline V gene has CDR1 SGHDN and CDR2 FVKESK. V lost 1 base, J lost 2 bases, and 8 bases lay in between. The CDR3 totals 14 residues. The CDR3 here is CASSQGGEQETQYF. The CDR3 DNA reads as TGTGCCAGCAGCCAAGGCGGGGAACAAGAGACCCAGTACTTC.

The rearrangement joins TRBV29-1 to TRBJ2-5; 15 bases map to TRBD2. Germline V gene lookup returns CDR1 SQVTM and CDR2 ANQGSEA. After removal of 6 bases from V and 0 bases from J, the junction contained 11 bases not matched to a gene. The CDR3 covers 18 residues. In DNA, the CDR3 is TGCAGCGTGAAGGGACTAGCGGGGGGAGATGTGTACCAAGAGACCCAGTACTTC. It is translated as CSVKGLAGGDVYQETQYF.

This clonotype showed up many times. This sequence joins TRBV7-3 and TRBJ2-3, with no clear D. Between the trimmed V and J ends, which lost 4 bases and 0 bases, there was a span of 11 bases. Germline CDR1 reads SGHTA; CDR2 reads FQGTGA. The CDR3 is 15 residues long. CDR3 DNA sequence: TGTGCCAGCAGCTCAGGAGTTACTAGCACAGATACGCAGTATTTT. Protein: CASSSGVTSTDTQYF.

The J gene is TRBJ2-7, the V gene TRBV28, with a possible D match to TRBD2 (6 bases). CDR1 and CDR2 (germline): MDHEN, SYDVKM. V lost 5 bases, J lost 3 bases, and 14 bases lay in between. The CDR3 is 14 residues long. This CDR3 is CASSTFGTFYEQYF. The CDR3, as DNA: TGTGCCAGCAGTACCTTTGGGACTTTCTACGAGCAGTACTTC.